The 23 T cell receptor beta chains below come from one sample, sequenced in a study of shared clonotypes between healthy human individuals. Clones were sequenced by immunoSEQ multiplex PCR, and TCRdb holds only the in-frame ones, with some missing. The sample records approximately 1,500,000 clones, over 95% being singletons. The sequenced sample was naive CD4+ T cells sorted from blood. The subset is: CD45RA+ positively selected. Receptors originate from a man aged 25 to 40 in good health.

The chain couples TRBV9 to TRBJ2-1; D ambiguous. The CDR3 is 13 residues long. Germline V gene sequence: CDR1 SGDLS, CDR2 YYNGEE. Trimming removed 0 bases at V and 8 bases at J, with 9 bases between. The CDR3 here is CASSVVRPDEQFF. CDR3 coding DNA: TGTGCCAGCAGCGTAGTTCGCCCAGATGAGCAGTTCTTC.

The J gene is TRBJ1-1, the V gene TRBV6-1, with no clear D. Per germline, CDR1 MNHNS and CDR2 SASEGT. V lost 4 bases and J 1 base, leaving 10 bases between the germline ends. CDR3 length equals 14 residues. CDR3 sequence reads: CASSVNYRNTEAFF. The CDR3 DNA reads as TGTGCCAGCAGTGTTAATTATCGGAACACTGAAGCTTTCTTT.

The chain employs TRBV6-5 and TRBJ2-7; a weak D match, TRBD1 (5 bases). Germline CDR1 MNHEY, CDR2 SVGAGI. This CDR3 is built from 11 residues. V was cut by 8 bases and J by 4 bases, with 9 bases left in between. CDR3 in amino acids: CASVGLYEQYF. In DNA form, the CDR3 reads TGTGCCAGCGTGGGGCTGTACGAGCAGTACTTC.

This chain uses TRBV2 with TRBJ2-1; TRBD2 aligns across 10 bases. The CDR3 spans 14 residues. Trimming at V came to 7 bases and at J to 4 bases, leaving 4 bases not matched to a gene. Germline values: CDR1 SNHLY, CDR2 FYNNEI. The CDR3 spells CASISGRKYNEQFF. The CDR3 DNA follows: TGTGCCAGCATTAGCGGGAGGAAGTACAATGAGCAGTTCTTC.

The genes are TRBV7-8 and TRBJ2-1, with 7 nucleotides matching TRBD1. The CDR3 loop spans 14 amino acids. Germline CDR1 SGHVS, CDR2 FQNEAQ. V was clipped by 5 bases and J by 4 bases; unmatched bases: 5. The CDR3 DNA reads TGTGCCAGCAGCCACGGGACAGATTACAATGAGCAGTTCTTC. It translates to CASSHGTDYNEQFF.

The V gene is TRBV28, the J gene TRBJ1-2; D possibly corresponds to TRBD1 (5 bases). Germline-derived CDR1 and CDR2 are MDHEN and SYDVKM. The CDR3 runs to 14 residues. V shed 5 bases and J shed 4 bases, with 14 bases lying between them. CDR3 nucleotides: TGTGCCAGCAGTGCCCCGGGACGGATCTATGGCTACACCTTC. This encodes CASSAPGRIYGYTF.

V usage is TRBV5-1 and J usage is TRBJ2-7; TRBD2 is a possible D gene (6 bases). Germline V gives CDR1 SGHRS, CDR2 YFSETQ. Deletions cut 0 bases from V and 3 bases from J, with 16 bases between. The CDR3 loop spans 16 amino acids. In nucleotides, the CDR3 is TGCGCCAGCAGCTTGGGGACTATCCCGACCTTCTACGAGCAGTACTTC. It translates to CASSLGTIPTFYEQYF.

The rearrangement joins TRBV11-2 to TRBJ1-5; a possible D gene is TRBD1 (5 bases). The germline V and J ends were trimmed by 4 bases and 5 bases, with 9 bases remaining between them. Germline values: CDR1 SGHAT, CDR2 FQNNGV. CDR3 size: 13 residues. CDR3 loop: CASSSDSYQPQHF. As DNA, the CDR3 is TGTGCCAGCAGCTCAGACAGTTATCAGCCCCAGCATTTT.

This clone has only one observation. This rearrangement joins TRBV19 to TRBJ2-5; 7 bases align to TRBD1. The ends lost 5 bases at V and 0 bases at J; junction bases unmatched: 6. The germline gives CDR1 LNHDA, CDR2 SQIVND (reference sequence). This CDR3 region has 15 residues. DNA for the CDR3: TGTGCCAGTAGTCCGGACAGGATAAACCAAGAGACCCAGTACTTC. Translation: CASSPDRINQETQYF. The entire variable domain, with the rest obtained from reference TRBV19 and TRBJ2-5, is as follows: DGGITQSPKYLFRKEGQNVTLSCEQNLNHDAMYWYRQDPGQGLRLIYYSQIVNDFQKGDIAEGYSVSREKKESFPLTVTSAQKNPTAFYLCASSPDRINQETQYFGPGTRLLVL.

The chain combines TRBV19 with TRBJ1-5; no clear D gene. The CDR3 covers 15 residues. Germline V gives CDR1 LNHDA, CDR2 SQIVND (reference sequence). The V end lost 6 bases, the J end lost 3 bases, and 15 bases lay between the germline ends. CDR3 sequence (DNA): TGTGCCAGTAGCTCCGTCGAATCACACAATCAGCCCCAGCATTTT. It specifies CASSSVESHNQPQHF.

A note on this clone: This specimen includes other DNA sequences encoding the same CDR3. The genes are TRBV29-1 and TRBJ1-1, with D possibly TRBD1 on 6 matching bases. V shed 7 bases and J shed 4 bases, with 13 bases lying between them. The germline V gene encodes CDR1 SQVTM and CDR2 ANQGSEA. The CDR3 spans 12 residues. CDR3 amino acids: CSALQGGTEAFF. The CDR3 DNA is TGCAGCGCATTACAGGGAGGCACTGAAGCTTTCTTT.

The V call is TRBV6-1, the J call TRBJ2-7, with TRBD2 matching 9 bases. CDR1 and CDR2 from the germline V gene are MNHNS and SASEGT. Losses at the gene ends were 9 bases for V and 3 bases for J; bases not matched to a gene: 6. The CDR3 consists of 13 residues. CDR3 protein: CASISGRLYEQYF. For the CDR3, the DNA is TGTGCCAGTATTAGCGGGAGACTCTACGAGCAGTACTTC.

This clone was seen a single time. V and J are TRBV5-1 and TRBJ2-2; perhaps TRBD2 as D (7 bases). CDR3 length equals 17 residues. Deletions cut 4 bases from V and 2 bases from J, with 18 bases between. The V gene's germline CDR1 is SGHRS and CDR2 YFSETQ. CDR3 amino acids: CASSTVGGPRNTGELFF. The CDR3 DNA follows: TGCGCCAGCAGCACCGTCGGGGGGCCGCGAAACACCGGGGAGCTGTTTTTT.

Note on this clone: This CDR3 is also generated by other DNA sequences in the sample. This CDR3 is CASSFRETQYF. The CDR3 DNA reads TGTGCCAGCAGTTTCCGAGAGACCCAGTACTTC. This rearrangement joins TRBV27 to TRBJ2-5; D not certain. The CDR3 extends over 11 amino acids. Germline CDR1 reads MNHEY; CDR2 reads SMNVEV (reference sequence). With 3 bases removed from V and 4 bases from J, the gap between germline ends came to 3 bases.

CDR3 region: CASSYLRGMFSHEQYF. CDR3 coding DNA: TGTGCCAGCAGTTACCTCAGGGGTATGTTTAGTCACGAGCAGTACTTC. V and J are TRBV6-5 and TRBJ2-7; maybe TRBD1 (6 bases). CDR3 length: 16 amino acids. Germline CDR1 and CDR2: MNHEY and SVGAGI. V lost 2 bases and J lost 5, with 19 bases in between.

This rearrangement joins TRBV7-2 to TRBJ1-2; D gene ambiguous. From germline, CDR1 is SGHTA and CDR2 FQGNSA. CDR3 length: 13 amino acids. V was cut by 1 base and J by 5 bases, with 8 bases left in between. CDR3 region: CASSLVPGYGYTF. The CDR3 bases are TGTGCCAGCAGCTTAGTTCCGGGATATGGCTACACCTTC.

The chain has TRBV11-2 and TRBJ2-5, with 7 bases aligning to TRBD2. V was clipped by 1 base and J by 6 bases; unmatched bases: 2. This CDR3 is 13 amino acids long. Looked up from germline, CDR1 is SGHAT and CDR2 is FQNNGV. CDR3 loop: CASSLGGGKTQYF. The CDR3 DNA reads TGTGCCAGCAGCTTAGGCGGGGGAAAGACCCAGTACTTC.

This chain connects TRBV9 to TRBJ1-3, with D unresolved. The CDR3 sequence is 14 residues long. The germline gives CDR1 SGDLS, CDR2 YYNGEE. Deletions cut 6 bases from V and 0 bases from J, with 10 bases between. For the CDR3, the DNA is TGTGCCAGCACCGGGCGCCCCTCTGGAAACACCATATATTTT. Protein product: CASTGRPSGNTIYF.

This chain links TRBV6-1 with TRBJ1-5, with D tentatively TRBD1 (5 bases). Germline V CDR1 and CDR2: MNHNS, SASEGT. The V end was cut by 2 bases, the J end by 6 bases, with 17 bases between. The CDR3 has 16 amino acids. CDR3 nucleotide sequence: TGTGCCAGCAGTGAATTGGGAGGGGCGAAAGGTCAGCCCCAGCATTTT. Translating gives CASSELGGAKGQPQHF.

This clone was seen only once. V usage is TRBV18 and J usage is TRBJ2-3; 7 bases line up with TRBD2. CDR1 is KGHSH and CDR2 is LQKENI in the germline V gene. CDR3 length equals 14 residues. J lost 2 bases, V lost 5 bases, and 4 bases had no gene match. The CDR3 here is CASSARDYTDTQYF. The CDR3 region has the DNA TGTGCCAGCTCAGCCCGGGACTACACAGATACGCAGTATTTT. Looking up the rest from reference TRBV18 and TRBJ2-3 gives the full variable domain: NAGVMQNPRHLVRRRGQEARLRCSPMKGHSHVYWYRQLPEEGLKFMVYLQKENIIDESGMPKERFSAEFPKEGPSILRIQQVVRGDSAAYFCASSARDYTDTQYFGPGTRLTVL.

V usage is TRBV10-3 and J usage is TRBJ1-5, with D unresolved. Germline-derived CDR1 and CDR2 are ENHRY and SYGVKD. Trimming took 9 bases from V and 2 from J, leaving 17 bases between them. The CDR3 sequence is 15 residues long. CDR3 nucleotide sequence: TGTGCCATATCGGCTCAAGCGAGGGGCAATCAGCCCCAGCATTTT. It is translated as CAISAQARGNQPQHF.

The V gene is TRBV11-2, the J gene TRBJ1-2; 9 nucleotides match TRBD1. CDR1 is SGHAT and CDR2 is FQNNGV in the germline V gene. The CDR3 extends over 14 amino acids. J was trimmed by 4 bases and V by 3 bases; bases with no gene match: 3. The CDR3 loop is CASSFTGGGYGYTF. The CDR3 bases are TGTGCCAGCAGCTTTACAGGGGGCGGCTATGGCTACACCTTC.

The rearrangement uses TRBV21-1 and TRBJ2-2; the table's D gene call, TRBD2, was not cross checked with the DNA. TRBV21-1 is reported as a pseudogene. This CDR3 contains 15 residues. The CDR3 here is CARSGLAGNTGELFF. In DNA, the CDR3 is TGTGCCAGAAGTGGACTAGCGGGGAACACCGGGGAGCTGTTTTTT.